The 2 T cell receptor beta chains in this list originate from one sample, sequenced in a study of cytomegalovirus exposure and HLA in healthy donors. 60 Vbeta and 13 Jbeta primers were used in PCR. Sequencing was performed with immunoSEQ multiplex PCR; in TCRdb, only in-frame clones are kept and a portion is missing. The sample lists around 100,000 clones, 65% to 85% occurring once. The material sequenced was PBMCs. These receptors all stem from a woman aged 55-70 years in good health and CMV-seropositive.

J is TRBJ2-1 and V is TRBV7-3; 8 nucleotides match TRBD2. Trimming at V came to 4 bases and at J to 9 bases, leaving 5 bases not matched to a gene. This CDR3 region has 13 residues. Germline V CDR1 and CDR2: SGHTA, FQGTGA. The CDR3 sequence is CASSSQREFEQFF. CDR3 DNA sequence: TGTGCCAGCAGCTCCCAGCGGGAGTTTGAGCAGTTCTTC.

This clone was counted a few times. The chain joins TRBV5-1 to TRBJ1-3; D is unclear. V lost 5 bases, J lost 0 bases, and 9 bases lay in between. This CDR3 region has 14 residues. Per germline, CDR1 SGHRS and CDR2 YFSETQ. This CDR3 is CASREQLSGNTIYF. CDR3 in DNA: TGCGCCAGCAGGGAGCAGCTCTCTGGAAACACCATATATTTT. Using reference TRBV5-1 and TRBJ1-3 for the parts outside the CDR3, the full variable domain is KAGVTQTPRYLIKTRGQQVTLSCSPISGHRSVSWYQQTPGQGLQFLFEYFSETQRNKGNFPGRFSGRQFSNSRSEMNVSTLELGDSALYLCASREQLSGNTIYFGEGSWLTVV.